This T cell receptor beta chain was identified in a study of Ad26.COV2.S vaccination and SARS-CoV-2 variants. At the level of the study: The donor participated in the COV1001 trial, in its Ad26.COV2.S arm. Broader study findings: TCR breadth and depth analyses may have underestimated total T cell responses. Greater spike-specific TCR breadth was seen in vaccine recipients than in placebo recipients. Placebo recipients and vaccine recipients were similar in non-spike TCR breadth.

The method was immunoSEQ multiplex PCR; TCRdb's version includes in-frame clones alone and lacks a portion of them. The repertoire consists of almost 400,000 clones, with approximately 90% occurring once and the leading ten covering under 2%. Notes on this clone: Its antigen is not known.

Treatment of the sample: approximately 18 received Ad26.COV2.S at low or high dose, single or two shots; about five received placebo; per-sample allocation not given. Specimens were obtained on day 63 following the first vaccine or placebo injection. CDR1 and CDR2 from the germline V gene are MNHEY and SVGEGT. This CDR3 has 13 residues. V lost 0 bases and J 6 bases, leaving 5 bases between the germline ends. The sequence was obtained from a person between 18 and 60 years old who received the Ad26.COV2.S COVID-19 vaccine or a placebo. This material consisted of peripheral blood, taken in a trial of Ad26.COV2.S vaccine versus placebo. The gene calls are TRBV6-2 or TRBV6-3 and TRBJ2-2; D not certain. CDR3 in DNA: TGTGCCAGCAGTTACTCCCCCGCCGGGGAGCTGTTTTTT. It encodes CASSYSPAGELFF.